The 27 T cell receptor beta chains reported below all come from one sample, sequenced in a study of CD8+ T cells in alopecia areata (dated by TCRdb to between 2018 and 2020). The label giving this sample's time point can be read as: baseline before oral tofacitinib. The library relied on the immunoSEQ multiplex PCR assay. To provide template for TCR sequencing, every sample had RNA extracted and reverse transcribed into cDNA. TCRdb obtained this table from immuneACCESS and retained in-frame rearrangements with V and J assigned. These tables miss some clones; where compared with another copy, unresolved V genes account for less than half of the shortfall, and the remainder is unexplained. A total of some 170,000 clones appear in this sample, approximately 65% of them only once. The ten largest make up more than 9.5% of the sample. The specimen comprised CD8+ T cells sorted from blood, sampled at week 0. Receptors were obtained from a human donor with alopecia areata.

V is TRBV25-1 and J is TRBJ2-7, with D tentatively TRBD1 (5 bases). The CDR3 runs to 13 residues. Germline-derived CDR1 and CDR2 are MGHDK and SYGVNS. V was shortened by 2 bases and J by 2 bases, with 7 bases between the two germline ends. The CDR3 protein is CASSERGTYEQYF. CDR3 coding DNA: TGTGCCAGCAGTGAAAGGGGAACCTACGAGCAGTACTTC.

The chain is built from TRBV30 and TRBJ1-3; no definite D call. The germline V gene has CDR1 GTSNPN and CDR2 SVGIG (reference sequence). The V end was cut by 4 bases, the J end by 0 bases, with 10 bases between. The CDR3 length is 14 residues. The CDR3 DNA follows: TGTGCCTGGAAGGACGAGAGCTCTGGAAACACCATATATTTT. Translation gives CAWKDESSGNTIYF. The complete variable domain, with remaining parts taken from reference TRBV30 and TRBJ1-3, reads SQTIHQWPATLVQPVGSPLSLECTVEGTSNPNLYWYRQAAGRGLQLLFYSVGIGQISSEVPQNLSASRPQDRQFILSSKKLLLSDSGFYLCAWKDESSGNTIYFGEGSWLTVV.

The V gene is TRBV4-1, the J gene TRBJ1-5; no clear D gene. Trimming removed 2 bases at V and 7 bases at J, with 12 bases between. The germline V gene encodes CDR1 MGHRA and CDR2 YSYEKL. The CDR3 sequence is 14 residues long. The CDR3 nucleotides read TGCGCCAGCAGCCAACCCTCATTGGGGCAGCCCCAGCATTTT. Encoded protein: CASSQPSLGQPQHF.

The chain employs TRBV30 and TRBJ1-5; unclear D gene. Trimming stripped 2 bases from V and 5 bases from J, with 13 bases between. Looked up from germline, CDR1 is GTSNPN and CDR2 is SVGIG (reference sequence). The CDR3 totals 14 residues. CDR3 bases: TGTGCCTGGAGTTTGGGTCAGGTTGATCAGCCCCAGCATTTT. Its protein is CAWSLGQVDQPQHF.

The gene calls are TRBV6-5 and TRBJ1-1; D remains unclear. The germline V gene encodes CDR1 MNHEY and CDR2 SVGAGI. The ends were cut back, 8 bases at V and 8 bases at J, with 15 bases in the middle. The CDR3 consists of 12 residues. CDR3 DNA sequence: TGTGCCAGCGGAAAAACTGCAGTAGAAGCTTTCTTT. Translated, it gives CASGKTAVEAFF.

This chain uses TRBV12-5 with TRBJ1-4; D gene ambiguous. The V and J ends lost 7 bases and 3 bases respectively, with 9 bases between them. From germline, CDR1 is LGHNT and CDR2 FRNRAP. This CDR3 spans 13 amino acids. The CDR3 spells CASAKDPNEKLFF. DNA of the CDR3: TGTGCTAGTGCAAAAGATCCTAATGAAAAACTGTTTTTT. Full variable domain (missing parts from reference TRBV12-5 and TRBJ1-4): DARVTQTPRHKVTEMGQEVTMRCQPILGHNTVFWYRQTMMQGLELLAYFRNRAPLDDSGMPKDRFSAEMPDATLATLKIQPSEPRDSAVYFCASAKDPNEKLFFGSGTQLSVL.

A single count supports this clone. The chain uses TRBV7-9 and TRBJ2-1; 8 nucleotides agree with TRBD1. This CDR3 is 14 amino acids long. Germline CDR1 and CDR2: SEHNR and FQNEAQ (reference sequence). V was clipped by 4 bases and J by 7 bases; unmatched bases: 6. CDR3 DNA: TGTGCCAGCAGCTCCACAGGGGGGCGGAATGAGCAGTTCTTC. This codes for CASSSTGGRNEQFF.

The table lists this clone with a few counts. This CDR3 is also generated by other DNA sequences in the sample. This rearrangement joins TRBV29-1 to TRBJ2-1; D is perhaps TRBD2 (6 bases). This CDR3 has 13 amino acids. Per germline, CDR1 SQVTM and CDR2 ANQGSEA. The ends were cut back, 3 bases at V and 0 bases at J, with 6 bases in the middle. CDR3: CSVDGGSYNEQFF. The DNA of the CDR3 is TGCAGCGTTGACGGGGGCTCCTACAATGAGCAGTTCTTC.

V and J are TRBV7-9 and TRBJ1-4; D is ambiguous. The CDR3 runs 15 residues. Germline V lookup: CDR1 SEHNR, CDR2 FQNEAQ (reference sequence). V was pared by 0 bases and J by 5 bases, with 10 bases between. CDR3 sequence: CASSLAREGNEKLFF. As DNA, the CDR3 is TGTGCCAGCAGCTTAGCGAGGGAGGGAAATGAAAAACTGTTTTTT.

The chain uses TRBV29-1 and TRBJ1-2; perhaps TRBD1 as D (5 bases). The CDR3 sequence is 13 residues long. The V gene lost 1 base and the J gene lost 5 bases, with 11 bases spanning the gap. CDR1 is SQVTM, CDR2 ANQGSEA, per germline. The CDR3, as DNA: TGCAGCGTTGAAGCGGGCAGGGCTTATGGCTACACCTTC. The encoded protein is CSVEAGRAYGYTF.

This sequence joins TRBV6-5 and TRBJ2-1; D is unresolved. This CDR3 region has 11 residues. CDR1 is MNHEY and CDR2 is SVGAGI in the germline V gene. The V end lost 3 bases, the J end lost 9 bases, and 6 bases lay between the germline ends. The CDR3 loop reads CASSYGGEQFF. CDR3 coding DNA: TGTGCCAGCAGTTATGGCGGTGAGCAGTTCTTC.

The gene calls are TRBV2 and TRBJ2-3; unclear D gene. V dropped 8 bases and J dropped 1 base, with 13 bases sitting between them. The CDR3 has 14 amino acids. Germline CDR1 is SNHLY and CDR2 is FYNNEI. CDR3 coding DNA: TGTGCCAGCCTGGCGGAGTTCGGCACAGATACGCAGTATTTT. Protein product: CASLAEFGTDTQYF.

The V call is TRBV5-6, the J call TRBJ1-1, with a weak D call TRBD1 (5 bases). Germline V lookup: CDR1 SGHDT, CDR2 YYEEEE. The CDR3 covers 13 residues. Trimming removed 3 bases from V and 11 bases from J, with 17 bases in between. Written as DNA, the CDR3 is TGTGCCAGCAGCTCGGGGCGGGGTTTGGATGCTTTCTTT. Amino acid sequence: CASSSGRGLDAFF.

The rearrangement joins TRBV5-5 to TRBJ2-3; 9 bases map to TRBD2. The CDR3 spans 17 residues. V was pared by 4 bases and J by 1 base, with 10 bases of the junction left unmatched. Germline V gene lookup returns CDR1 SGHKS and CDR2 YYEKEE (reference sequence). CDR3 nucleotides: TGTGCCAGCAGCCTAGCGGGGCGGGGGCGCCGCACAGATACGCAGTATTTT. The encoded protein is CASSLAGRGRRTDTQYF.

This CDR3 is CASSIRLSYEQYF. The CDR3, as DNA: TGTGCCAGCAGTATCCGGCTATCCTACGAGCAGTACTTC. V and J are TRBV27 and TRBJ2-7; D unresolved. CDR1 is MNHEY, CDR2 SMNVEV, per germline (reference sequence). V was clipped by 5 bases and J by 1 base, with 9 bases between them. This CDR3 comprises 13 residues.

The chain employs TRBV14 and TRBJ2-7; no reliable D call. Trimming pared 4 bases from V and 4 bases from J, leaving 11 bases between. Germline CDR1 reads SGHDN; CDR2 reads FVKESK. The CDR3 is 13 amino acids. CDR3 sequence (DNA): TGTGCCAGCAGCCGGGTCGGATTTTACGAGCAGTACTTC. Amino acid sequence: CASSRVGFYEQYF.

This chain connects TRBV2 to TRBJ2-3; the match to TRBD1 covers 8 bases. V trimming: 4 bases; J trimming: 2 bases; junction bases outside the gene matches: 5. The CDR3 length is 15 residues. The germline gives CDR1 SNHLY, CDR2 FYNNEI. The CDR3 reads CASSGTGTHTDTQYF. The CDR3 bases are TGTGCCAGCAGTGGGACAGGGACCCACACAGATACGCAGTATTTT.

The chain's CDR3 is CASRGLAGGPHEQYF. In nucleotides, the CDR3 is TGTGCCAGCCGCGGACTAGCGGGGGGGCCCCACGAGCAGTACTTC. V gene TRBV2 combines with J gene TRBJ2-7; 15 positions match TRBD2. The CDR3 loop spans 15 amino acids. CDR1 and CDR2 from the germline V gene are SNHLY and FYNNEI. Trimming cost V 8 bases and J 5 bases; bases outside gene matches: 7.

This clone was recorded a few times. The V and J genes are TRBV29-1 and TRBJ2-2; D gene uncertain. There are 13 residues in the CDR3. The V gene's germline CDR1 is SQVTM and CDR2 ANQGSEA. Trimming removed 4 bases from V and 1 base from J, with 7 bases in between. The CDR3 reads CSVVGMNTGELFF. The CDR3, as DNA: TGCAGCGTTGTGGGGATGAACACCGGGGAGCTGTTTTTT.

The gene calls are TRBV2 and TRBJ2-7; TRBD2 might be the D (6 bases). V lost 5 bases and J 1 base, leaving 12 bases between the germline ends. The CDR3 is made up of 14 amino acids. Germline CDR1 is SNHLY and CDR2 is FYNNEI. The CDR3 DNA reads as TGTGCCAGCAGTACAACAGGAGGGTCCTACGAGCAGTACTTC. Translation gives CASSTTGGSYEQYF.

The sample holds a few counts of this clone. CDR3 sequence: CASQVPMKAHVEKLFF. CDR3 bases: TGCGCCAGCCAAGTCCCCATGAAGGCCCATGTTGAAAAACTGTTTTTT. V usage is TRBV23-1 and J usage is TRBJ1-4; no clear D gene. TRBV23-1 is noted as an ORF with a role that remains uncertain. V was pared by 8 bases and J by 7 bases, with 23 bases between. This CDR3 is 16 amino acids long.

For this clone: This sample includes further DNA sequences coding for the same CDR3. The rearrangement links TRBV5-1 to TRBJ2-7; TRBD1 aligns across 8 bases. Germline CDR1 SGHRS, CDR2 YFSETQ. The CDR3 length is 14 residues. J was trimmed by 4 bases and V by 2 bases; bases with no gene match: 5. Here the CDR3 DNA reads TGCGCCAGCAGCTTTGGGACAGGATCATACGAGCAGTACTTC. This sequence encodes CASSFGTGSYEQYF. Using reference TRBV5-1 and TRBJ2-7 for the parts outside the CDR3, the full variable domain is KAGVTQTPRYLIKTRGQQVTLSCSPISGHRSVSWYQQTPGQGLQFLFEYFSETQRNKGNFPGRFSGRQFSNSRSEMNVSTLELGDSALYLCASSFGTGSYEQYFGPGTRLTVT.

V gene TRBV2 combines with J gene TRBJ1-1, with unresolved D. Trimming pared 8 bases from V and 8 bases from J, leaving 21 bases between. CDR1 SNHLY and CDR2 FYNNEI come from the germline V gene. The CDR3 has 14 residues. CDR3 coding DNA: TGTGCCAGCTTGGGCGCCTCCCCCTCACGCGAAGCTTTCTTT. This sequence encodes CASLGASPSREAFF.

CDR3 sequence (DNA): TGCGCCAGCAGCCAAGATCTTTCTCGCGGCTACACCTTC. Its protein is CASSQDLSRGYTF. This chain links TRBV4-1 with TRBJ1-2; D call uncertain. Germline V lookup: CDR1 MGHRA, CDR2 YSYEKL. With 0 bases removed from V and 8 bases from J, the gap between germline ends came to 10 bases. This CDR3 spans 13 amino acids.

J is TRBJ2-1 and V is TRBV7-2; 10 bases fit TRBD1. CDR3 length: 15 amino acids. Germline V CDR1 and CDR2: SGHTA, FQGNSA. After removal of 5 bases from V and 2 bases from J, the junction contained 3 bases not matched to a gene. The CDR3 loop reads CASSPGTGAYNEQFF. CDR3 nucleotide sequence: TGTGCCAGCAGCCCCGGGACAGGGGCCTACAATGAGCAGTTCTTC.

This chain connects TRBV27 to TRBJ2-3; 11 positions match TRBD2. The V and J ends lost 2 bases and 5 bases, in that order; junction bases with no gene match: 6. CDR1 is MNHEY and CDR2 is SMNVEV in the germline V gene (reference sequence). The CDR3 sequence is 16 residues long. Here the CDR3 reads CASSLGVLAGGDTQYF. CDR3 coding DNA: TGTGCCAGCAGTTTAGGTGTCCTAGCGGGGGGAGATACGCAGTATTTT.

J is TRBJ2-7 and V is TRBV7-6; D uncertain. The germline V and J ends were trimmed by 5 bases and 4 bases, with 12 bases remaining between them. The CDR3 loop spans 13 amino acids. Germline V gene lookup returns CDR1 SGHVS and CDR2 FNYEAQ. The CDR3: CASSPLSSYEQYF. The DNA for the CDR3 is TGTGCCAGCAGCCCCCTGAGTTCGTACGAGCAGTACTTC.